This T cell receptor beta chain is from a study of early T cells in non-severe SARS-CoV-2 infection (dated by TCRdb to the early 2020s). For the study in its entirety: Because TCR sequencing relied on bulk RNA taken from unsorted whole blood, pairing of alpha and beta chains was not possible. On the study overall, not on this receptor specifically: VDJdb matching was skewed toward anti-spike CD8 responses and likely underestimated virus-specific expansions, missing private and CD4 specificities.

The method was 5' RACE. Sequencing was carried out with a NextSeq 500. Unique molecular identifiers were attached to individual cDNA molecules in the TCR library protocol so that sequencing error and PCR bias could be corrected. Both TCR alpha and beta chains were sequenced, and tight co-correlation was observed between alpha and beta sequence abundances in each sample. On the study's bioinformatics: Decombinator V4 was used to annotate TCR sequences for V gene, J gene and CDR3. Expanded TCRs were defined as changing significantly between any two time points under a Poisson model with p below 0.0001. TCR abundances were normalised to the total number of TCRs sequenced in each sample and reported as counts per million. MAIT TCRs were defined by TRAV1-2 paired with TRAJ12, TRAJ20 or TRAJ33, and iNKT TCRs by TRAV10 paired with TRAJ18. A search of VDJdb, accessed on 1 November 2021, was run for TCRs annotated to CMV, EBV and SARS-CoV-2, with TCRs annotated for multiple antigens excluded. The public reads were quality trimmed at Q25 with fastp and then assembled into clones with MiXCR by TCRdb, keeping productive beta chains. Every CDR3 protein is listed once, alongside the most common genes and DNA of its rows. The V and J calls reflect TCRdb's pipeline rather than the authors' work. The sample records 40,000 to 55,000 distinct CDR3 sequences, roughly 7% of which are singletons. The ten biggest clones cover just over 8% of the sample.

A case-control design nested within a healthcare worker cohort in London, UK, was used, with weekly nasopharyngeal swab PCR tests and blood sampling performed. Healthcare workers were enrolled in the week of the UK lockdown, from 23 to 31 March 2020, and were followed every week for up to roughly 16 weeks. The CDR3 sequence holds 13 residues, the cysteine and phenylalanine included. Kept here is only the CDR3 DNA, which spans 39 bases and is read in frame from base 1. From a lookup of the germline V gene (reference sequence), CDR1 and CDR2 are MNHEY and SMNVEV. At the junction V is shortened by 3 bases and J by 2 bases, with 7 bases in between. Only a few counts were recorded for this clonotype. Its binding antigen is unknown. Base qualities are not provided; no much larger clone lies one nucleotide away.

The sequenced sample consisted of whole blood. This receptor was taken from an adult who was a healthcare worker with PCR-confirmed SARS-CoV-2 infection or an uninfected control (not recorded which). The rearranged chain carries TRBV27 and TRBJ1-2; too little of a D gene remains to name it. At the DNA level, the sequence is TGTGCCAGCAGTTTTGCAGCCAACTATGGCTACACCTTC. This sequence encodes CASSFAANYGYTF.